This entry lists 21 T cell receptor beta chains sequenced from one sample in a study of hypomethylating agent response in myelodysplastic syndrome. Sequencing used immunoSEQ multiplex PCR; TCRdb keeps in-frame clones, though not all of them. The data hold thousands of clones, with roughly 87% observed a single time. The specimen was bone marrow, collected before or after starting hypomethylating agent treatment for myelodysplastic syndrome (not recorded which). The receptors were gathered from a human donor with myelodysplastic syndrome.

J is TRBJ2-5 and V is TRBV5-1; 7 bases are a match to TRBD1. CDR1 is SGHRS and CDR2 is YFSETQ in the germline V gene. Germline trimming cut 6 bases from V and 2 bases from J; bases unmatched to any gene: 13. This CDR3 has 16 amino acids. The CDR3 is CASKRTELQGQETQYF. CDR3 sequence (DNA): TGCGCCAGCAAGAGGACCGAACTACAGGGGCAAGAGACCCAGTACTTC.

This chain joins TRBV5-6 and TRBJ1-4; weak D call: TRBD1 (5 bases). Deletions cut 0 bases from V and 8 bases from J, with 8 bases between. CDR3 length: 13 amino acids. CDR1 is SGHDT, CDR2 YYEEEE, per germline. DNA of the CDR3: TGTGCCAGCAGCTTGGGACGGGGGGAAAAACTGTTTTTT. This encodes CASSLGRGEKLFF.

The chain combines TRBV19 with TRBJ1-5, with D maybe TRBD1 (5 bases). CDR3 length equals 12 residues. CDR1 and CDR2 (germline): LNHDA, SQIVND (reference sequence). Trimming stripped 3 bases from V and 10 bases from J, with 10 bases between. For the CDR3, the DNA is TGTGCCAGTAGTATTAGAGGGGATCCCCAGCATTTT. Protein: CASSIRGDPQHF.

The chain has TRBV9 and TRBJ2-1; 12 nucleotides agree with TRBD2. The V gene's germline CDR1 is SGDLS and CDR2 YYNGEE. This CDR3 is 19 amino acids long. Unmatched junction bases numbered 14, after V lost 3 bases and J lost 4 bases. CDR3 nucleotide sequence: TGTGCCAGCAGCGGAAGTGACGGGACTAGCGGGTTCAATTACAATGAGCAGTTCTTC. Translating it yields CASSGSDGTSGFNYNEQFF.

The rearrangement links TRBV6-1 to TRBJ2-5, with 7 nucleotides matching TRBD2. Unmatched junction bases numbered 5, after V lost 6 bases and J lost 1 base. CDR1 and CDR2 (germline): MNHNS, SASEGT. This CDR3 contains 14 residues. This CDR3 is CASSRRTSQETQYF. CDR3 coding DNA: TGTGCCAGCAGCCGACGGACTAGCCAAGAGACCCAGTACTTC.

The V gene is TRBV7-8, the J gene TRBJ2-5; D gene ambiguous. The CDR3 has 14 residues. V was cut by 2 bases and J by 2 bases, with 9 bases left in between. CDR1 SGHVS and CDR2 FQNEAQ come from the germline V gene. The CDR3 loop reads CASSLHPSQETQYF. The CDR3 bases are TGTGCCAGCAGCTTACACCCGTCGCAAGAGACCCAGTACTTC.

This clone was detected a few times. The V call is TRBV5-4, the J call TRBJ2-2; either TRBD1 or TRBD2 may fit D (6 bases each). The V end lost 4 bases, the J end lost 9 bases, and 16 bases lay between the germline ends. This CDR3 spans 14 amino acids. Germline V CDR1 and CDR2: SGHNT, YYREEE (reference sequence). The DNA of the CDR3 is TGTGCCAGCAGCCTTACAGGGACTTCCCGGGAGCTGTTTTTT. Encoded protein: CASSLTGTSRELFF. Drawing the rest from reference TRBV5-4 and TRBJ2-2, the complete variable domain is ETGVTQSPTHLIKTRGQQVTLRCSSQSGHNTVSWYQQALGQGPQFIFQYYREEENGRGNFPPRFSGLQFPNYSSELNVNALELDDSALYLCASSLTGTSRELFFGEGSRLTVL.

This clone was picked up one time. The chain employs TRBV5-1 and TRBJ2-3, with D perhaps matching TRBD2 (6 bases). V was cut by 3 bases and J by 4 bases, with 9 bases left in between. The CDR3 is 13 amino acids. The germline CDR1 and CDR2 sequences are SGHRS and YFSETQ. CDR3 loop: CASSSPGADTQYF. Here the CDR3 DNA reads TGCGCCAGCAGCTCCCCGGGGGCAGATACGCAGTATTTT.

The chain has TRBV5-6 and TRBJ2-1; 11 bases agree with TRBD2. Trimming cost V 1 base and J 0 bases; bases outside gene matches: 9. Germline assignment: CDR1 SGHDT and CDR2 YYEEEE. The CDR3 totals 19 residues. This CDR3 is CASSLRGYSGGGSYNEQFF. CDR3 DNA sequence: TGTGCCAGCAGCTTGAGAGGTTATAGCGGGGGGGGCTCCTACAATGAGCAGTTCTTC.

V and J are TRBV30 and TRBJ2-1; unclear D gene. Germline CDR1 and CDR2: GTSNPN and SVGIG (reference sequence). Between the trimmed V and J ends, which lost 4 bases and 7 bases, there was a span of 11 bases. The CDR3 totals 12 residues. The CDR3 spells CAWTYNLNEQFF. Written as DNA, the CDR3 is TGTGCCTGGACCTATAACCTTAATGAGCAGTTCTTC.

This chain connects TRBV5-6 to TRBJ2-3; TRBD1 might be the D (5 bases). The CDR3 has 14 amino acids. Between the trimmed V and J ends, which lost 0 bases and 2 bases, there was a span of 7 bases. Germline CDR1 is SGHDT and CDR2 is YYEEEE. CDR3 residues: CASSLGQPTDTQYF. CDR3 bases: TGTGCCAGCAGCTTGGGACAGCCCACAGATACGCAGTATTTT.

The V and J genes are TRBV10-2 and TRBJ1-2; 11 bases align to TRBD1. CDR3 length: 14 residues. Germline loops: CDR1 WSHSY, CDR2 SAAADI. With V trimmed by 2 bases and J by 8 bases, 4 bases remained unmatched. Here the CDR3 DNA reads TGCGCCAGCAGTGAGCTGGGACAGGGGGTCGGCTACACCTTC. This encodes CASSELGQGVGYTF.

V and J are TRBV5-1 and TRBJ1-3; TRBD1 matches at 7 bases. Germline-derived CDR1 and CDR2 are SGHRS and YFSETQ. J was trimmed by 0 bases and V by 0 bases; bases with no gene match: 3. The CDR3 has 16 residues. The chain's CDR3 is CASSLGTGGSGNTIYF. In DNA, the CDR3 is TGCGCCAGCAGCTTGGGGACAGGCGGCTCTGGAAACACCATATATTTT.

The chain joins TRBV4-2 to TRBJ2-6; no clear D. This CDR3 has 19 residues. Germline V lookup: CDR1 LGHNA, CDR2 YNFKEQ. Trimming shortened V by 4 bases and J by 0 bases, and 19 bases separated the two germline ends. The CDR3 spells CASSPELMSFFSGANVLTF. The DNA for the CDR3 is TGTGCCAGCAGCCCCGAGCTGATGTCGTTCTTCTCTGGGGCCAACGTCCTGACTTTC.

The V gene is TRBV4-3, the J gene TRBJ2-2; D not certain. CDR3 size: 16 residues. Trimming removed 0 bases at V and 4 bases at J, with 12 bases between. Germline CDR1 and CDR2: LGHNA and YSLEER. CDR3 loop: CASSQDPNSGTGELFF. The CDR3 DNA is TGCGCCAGCAGCCAAGATCCCAACTCGGGCACCGGGGAGCTGTTTTTT.

The rearrangement joins TRBV2 to TRBJ2-4; D call uncertain. CDR1 and CDR2 (germline): SNHLY, FYNNEI. This CDR3 region has 15 residues. V dropped 6 bases and J dropped 1 base, with 13 bases sitting between them. DNA for the CDR3: TGTGCCAGCAGACCCCCCAGAGTGGCCAAAAACATTCAGTACTTC. As protein: CASRPPRVAKNIQYF.

The chain carries TRBV5-1 and TRBJ1-3; no clear D gene. Germline V gene sequence: CDR1 SGHRS, CDR2 YFSETQ. Between the trimmed V and J ends, which lost 4 bases and 6 bases, there was a span of 14 bases. The CDR3 is 14 amino acids. DNA for the CDR3: TGCGCCAGCAGCCCGACGGGGTCAGAAAACACCATATATTTT. Amino acids: CASSPTGSENTIYF.

The rearrangement joins TRBV7-9 to TRBJ1-1, with 8 bases lining up with TRBD1. This CDR3 is 14 amino acids long. The J segment lost 8 bases and the V segment lost 2 bases, leaving 7 bases of the junction unmatched. Germline V CDR1 and CDR2: SEHNR, FQNEAQ (reference sequence). This chain's CDR3 is CASSLLTGVGEAFF. The CDR3 DNA follows: TGTGCCAGCAGCTTATTGACAGGGGTCGGCGAAGCTTTCTTT.

V and J are TRBV15 and TRBJ1-4; a possible D gene is TRBD1 (6 bases). CDR3 size: 14 residues. The V and J ends lost 0 bases and 5 bases respectively, with 7 bases between them. Looked up from germline, CDR1 is LNHNV and CDR2 is YYDKDF (reference sequence). The CDR3 DNA is TGTGCCACCAGCAGAGAGGGGACAAATGAAAAACTGTTTTTT. Encoded protein: CATSREGTNEKLFF.

This clone was found once. The chain carries TRBV19 and TRBJ2-5, with 7 nucleotides matching TRBD1. Trimming cost V 7 bases and J 6 bases; bases outside gene matches: 11. The germline CDR1 and CDR2 sequences are LNHDA and SQIVND (reference sequence). CDR3 length equals 14 residues. The DNA of the CDR3 is TGTGCCAGTACCCCAGTACGGGACAGTAAGACCCAGTACTTC. This sequence encodes CASTPVRDSKTQYF.

The rearrangement joins TRBV15 to TRBJ1-1, with a possible D match to TRBD1 (6 bases). CDR3 length equals 13 residues. V was cut by 6 bases and J by 3 bases, with 11 bases left in between. Germline lookup yields CDR1 LNHNV and CDR2 YYDKDF (reference sequence). As DNA, the CDR3 is TGTGCCACCAGAAACAGGGTTCACACTGAAGCTTTCTTT. This codes for CATRNRVHTEAFF.